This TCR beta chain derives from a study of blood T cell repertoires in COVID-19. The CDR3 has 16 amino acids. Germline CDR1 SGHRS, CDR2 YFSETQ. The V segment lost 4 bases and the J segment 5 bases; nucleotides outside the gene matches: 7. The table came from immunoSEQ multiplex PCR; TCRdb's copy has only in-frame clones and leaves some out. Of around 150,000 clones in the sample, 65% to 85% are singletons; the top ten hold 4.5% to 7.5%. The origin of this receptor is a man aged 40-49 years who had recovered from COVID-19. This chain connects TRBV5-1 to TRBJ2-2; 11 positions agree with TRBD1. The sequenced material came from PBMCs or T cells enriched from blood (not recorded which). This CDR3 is CASSGGQGAYTGELFF. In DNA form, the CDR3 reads TGCGCCAGCAGCGGCGGACAGGGGGCGTATACCGGGGAGCTGTTTTTT.